This T cell receptor (beta chain) was recorded in a study of blood T cell repertoires in COVID-19 (TCRdb year 2020). About the investigation overall: Samples from collaborators originated in the United States, Italy and Spain and spanned both the acute and convalescent phases of COVID-19. The samples were drawn from the first 160 participants of the ongoing ImmuneRACE study and from over 950 subjects provided by 6 global collaborators. Where available, HLA class I and class II types were obtained from metadata supplied by the sample provider rather than from assay-based typing. A de-identified subject ID, COVID-19 status, age in years and sex were almost always included in the sample metadata. The prospective study material was composed of cDNA or gDNA derived from T cells, B-cell-depleted T cells, or PBMCs. The repertoires were released in a freely available public database meant as a resource for research on the immune response to SARS-CoV-2. The dataset comprised deeply sampled blood TCRbeta repertoires from subjects exposed to, actively infected with, or recovered from COVID-19.

Turning to this clone: The antigen it recognizes is unknown. The sample holds no much larger clone one base away, and base qualities are not on file.

Points the paper makes about the study in general: The amount of clinical and demographic metadata varied by source and participant and was provided uncurated.

Collaborating institutions collected whole blood in K2EDTA tubes following their own protocols. Collaborator samples were shipped for TCRbeta analysis as frozen whole blood, isolated PBMCs, or DNA extracted from either sample type. From a lookup of the germline V gene, CDR1 and CDR2 are SGHTA and FQGNSA. The CDR3 runs 15 residues from the cysteine to the phenylalanine. The sequence is cut down to CDR3 DNA, 45 bases in frame from base 1. The junction shows trimming of 5 bases on V and 4 bases on J, and the gene matches do not reach 5 bases of it. TCRbeta CDR3 regions were amplified from genomic DNA using the immunoSEQ Assay, a bias-controlled multiplex PCR. The paper's processing steps were these. Within the assay, amplification of reference gene primers was used to estimate how many nucleated cells each sample contained. To quantify the absolute abundance of each unique TCRbeta CDR3 rearrangement, sequence reads were collapsed and filtered. For each sample, productive Simpson clonality was calculated as the square root of Simpson's diversity index over productive rearrangements. Held by TCRdb, this immuneACCESS table contains in-frame sequences only and omits some clones. Under half of the omission traces to an unresolved V gene where checked; the cause of the rest is unknown. D and trimming come from the DNA, and the V and J calls and clone size come from that table. The sample includes hundreds of thousands of clones, with around 84% observed a single time. The ten largest make up approximately 6.1% of the sample.

Sequencing input: peripheral blood. Recombination joined TRBV7-2 with TRBJ2-1; 10 of the junction bases match TRBD2. The clonotype originates from a man aged 80 or over with acute or convalescent COVID-19. DNA sequence: TGTGCCAGCAGCGTGACTAGCGGGTCTTACAATGAGCAGTTCTTC. Translated, it gives CASSVTSGSYNEQFF.